These 14 T cell receptor beta chains were sequenced from one sample in a study of cytomegalovirus exposure and HLA in healthy donors. PCR employed 60 Vbeta and 13 Jbeta primers. Sequencing was performed with immunoSEQ multiplex PCR; in TCRdb, only in-frame clones are kept and a portion is missing. The profile shows 85,000 to 100,000 clones, 86% of them singletons. Sequenced sample: PBMCs. The receptors derive from a man aged 25-40 years in good health and CMV-seropositive.

This chain links TRBV6-5 with TRBJ2-7; no reliable D call. This CDR3 spans 14 amino acids. V lost 6 bases, J lost 3 bases, and 15 bases lay in between. Germline CDR1 reads MNHEY; CDR2 reads SVGAGI. The CDR3 DNA reads as TGTGCCAGCAGCTCCCTAGATCCAAGCTACGAGCAGTACTTC. This gives the protein CASSSLDPSYEQYF.

The chain recombines TRBV28 with TRBJ2-2, with 14 bases identical to TRBD2. Unmatched junction bases numbered 2, after V lost 4 bases and J lost 7 bases. This CDR3 is built from 15 residues. CDR1 is MDHEN, CDR2 SYDVKM, per germline. CDR3 protein: CASSWTSGRHGELFF. In DNA form, the CDR3 reads TGTGCCAGCAGTTGGACTAGCGGGAGGCACGGGGAGCTGTTTTTT.

This chain uses TRBV19 with TRBJ2-1; D is uncertain. Germline-derived CDR1 and CDR2 are LNHDA and SQIVND (reference sequence). CDR3 length equals 12 residues. V was clipped by 3 bases and J by 10 bases, with 10 bases between them. DNA of the CDR3: TGTGCCAGTAGTATCCGGTTCCGGGAGCAGTTCTTC. Encoded protein: CASSIRFREQFF.

This clone was picked up one time. This rearrangement joins TRBV19 to TRBJ2-7; TRBD2 matches 11 bases. Germline V gene data show CDR1 as LNHDA and CDR2 as SQIVND (reference sequence). Germline trimming cut 4 bases from V and 4 bases from J; bases unmatched to any gene: 6. CDR3 size: 15 residues. The CDR3 loop reads CASSRLAGGGYEQYF. Here the CDR3 DNA reads TGTGCCAGTAGTAGGCTAGCGGGAGGAGGGTACGAGCAGTACTTC.

This clone was recorded a few times. The rearrangement links TRBV6-1 to TRBJ2-7; no clear D. V was trimmed by 0 bases and J by 3 bases, leaving 3 bases between them. Looked up from germline, CDR1 is MNHNS and CDR2 is SASEGT. This CDR3 has 12 amino acids. The CDR3 loop reads CASSEARYEQYF. Here the CDR3 DNA reads TGTGCCAGCAGTGAAGCCCGCTACGAGCAGTACTTC.

The chain is built from TRBV29-1 and TRBJ2-3; 8 bases map to TRBD1. The CDR3 sequence is 13 residues long. V was pared by 7 bases and J by 4 bases, with 7 bases of the junction left unmatched. Germline lookup yields CDR1 SQVTM and CDR2 ANQGSEA. CDR3 bases: TGCAGCGCCCAGGGGGCTTCGGCAGATACGCAGTATTTT. Amino acid sequence: CSAQGASADTQYF.

V and J are TRBV19 and TRBJ1-4; D not resolved. Germline lookup yields CDR1 LNHDA and CDR2 SQIVND (reference sequence). V gave up 6 bases and J gave up 0 bases, with 11 bases separating them. The CDR3 is made up of 15 amino acids. DNA of the CDR3: TGTGCCAGTAGCTCGCTCACAGCAACTAATGAAAAACTGTTTTTT. Translated: CASSSLTATNEKLFF.

The chain has TRBV7-2 and TRBJ2-7, with D perhaps TRBD2 (5 bases). V was cut by 1 base and J by 3 bases, with 13 bases left in between. The CDR3 runs 15 residues. Germline-derived CDR1 and CDR2 are SGHTA and FQGNSA. This CDR3 reads CASSLVVGVGYEQYF. The CDR3 nucleotides read TGTGCCAGCAGCTTAGTGGTGGGAGTGGGCTACGAGCAGTACTTC. The full variable domain, its missing parts supplied by reference TRBV7-2 and TRBJ2-7, is GAGVSQSPSNKVTEKGKDVELRCDPISGHTALYWYRQSLGQGLEFLIYFQGNSAPDKSGLPSDRFSAERTGGSVSTLTIQRTQQEDSAVYLCASSLVVGVGYEQYFGPGTRLTVT.

The genes are TRBV5-1 and TRBJ2-4, with a possible D match to TRBD2 (6 bases). Deletions cut 3 bases from V and 6 bases from J, with 13 bases between. CDR3 size: 14 residues. In germline, CDR1 is SGHRS, CDR2 YFSETQ. The CDR3 DNA reads TGCGCCAGCAGCTCCAATAGCGGTAGAAACATTCAGTACTTC. This gives the protein CASSSNSGRNIQYF.

V usage is TRBV5-1 and J usage is TRBJ2-3; possible D gene TRBD1, 6 bases. Trimming took off 0 bases at V and 1 base at J, with 12 bases between the two ends. Germline V gene data show CDR1 as SGHRS and CDR2 as YFSETQ. The CDR3 has 16 residues. The CDR3 DNA reads TGCGCCAGCAGCTTGGGACACGCAGGGGGCACAGATACGCAGTATTTT. It is translated as CASSLGHAGGTDTQYF.

This chain links TRBV5-1 with TRBJ2-7; 15 bases map to TRBD2. V lost 4 bases, J lost 3 bases, and 5 bases stayed unmatched. The CDR3 is made up of 16 amino acids. Germline V lookup: CDR1 SGHRS, CDR2 YFSETQ. The CDR3 spells CASSLGTSGRSYEQYF. The CDR3 nucleotides read TGCGCCAGCAGCCTTGGGACTAGCGGGAGGAGCTACGAGCAGTACTTC.

This sequence joins TRBV2 and TRBJ2-5; weak D call: TRBD1 (6 bases). The germline gives CDR1 SNHLY, CDR2 FYNNEI. The CDR3 covers 13 residues. V was clipped by 6 bases and J by 9 bases, with 17 bases between them. The CDR3 loop reads CASSVDSKRPQYF. The CDR3 nucleotides read TGTGCCAGCAGCGTGGACAGCAAGAGGCCCCAGTACTTC.

V and J are TRBV28 and TRBJ1-2, with 8 positions matching TRBD1. Germline V gene sequence: CDR1 MDHEN, CDR2 SYDVKM. J gave up 2 bases and V 5 bases, and 10 bases lay outside the gene matches. The CDR3 sequence is 16 residues long. Written as DNA, the CDR3 is TGTGCCAGCAGTGTTATGACAGGGGTGAAGAACTATGGCTACACCTTC. Amino acids: CASSVMTGVKNYGYTF.

This rearrangement joins TRBV6-5 to TRBJ2-1; TRBD2 is a possible D gene (6 bases). With 11 bases removed from V and 8 bases from J, the gap between germline ends came to 16 bases. Per the germline V gene, CDR1 is MNHEY and CDR2 is SVGAGI. This CDR3 region has 12 residues. This CDR3 reads CALPGSQYEQFF. The CDR3 DNA reads TGTGCCTTGCCCGGGAGTCAATATGAGCAGTTCTTC.